The following is a T cell receptor (beta chain) sequence with its context. What antigen it recognizes has not been identified. Per-base quality was not reported, and no clone a single base away is much larger than it. This record comes from a study of blood T cell repertoires in COVID-19 (dated by TCRdb to between 2020 and 2021). A note on the overall study: The collaborator samples originated in the United States, Italy and Spain and spanned the acute and convalescent phases of COVID-19. The prospective study material was composed of cDNA or gDNA derived from T cells, B-cell-depleted T cells, or PBMCs. Deeply sampled blood TCRbeta repertoires from subjects exposed to, actively infected with, or recovered from COVID-19 were included in the dataset. A freely available public database, intended as a resource for researchers studying the immune response to SARS-CoV-2, is where the repertoires were released. Samples came from the ongoing ImmuneRACE study (first 160 participants) plus 1,254 subjects from 6 global collaborators. Sample metadata almost always included a de-identified subject ID, COVID-19 status, age in years and sex. HLA class I and class II types, where available, came from metadata supplied by the sample provider rather than from assay-based typing. Results and caveats for the whole study, not just this receptor: Clinical and demographic metadata were provided uncurated, with the amount varying by source and participant.

One collaborating source in Seattle enrolled patients while the patients were actively infected and followed the patients over time throughout the course of disease. Each collaborating institution followed its own protocols to collect whole blood in K2EDTA tubes. For TCRbeta analysis, collaborators shipped samples as frozen whole blood, isolated PBMCs, or DNA extracted from either of those sample types. The immunoSEQ Assay, a bias-controlled multiplex PCR, was used to amplify TCRbeta CDR3 regions from genomic DNA. The original methods were these. Nucleated cell counts per sample were estimated from amplification of reference gene primers within the assay. Sequence reads were collapsed and filtered to measure the absolute abundance of every unique TCRbeta CDR3 rearrangement. For each sample, productive Simpson clonality was calculated by taking the square root of Simpson's diversity index across productive rearrangements. This is the immuneACCESS table as TCRdb keeps it, with only in-frame sequences that have V and J called. A part of the clones is gone; compared with another copy, unresolved V genes explain less than half, and the rest is unexplained. V and J calls and clone size are copied from that table; D and trimming were computed from the DNA. This sample holds 270,000 or so clones; 70% to 85% were observed only once. Jointly, the top ten make up roughly 1.5% of the sample.

The sequence derives from a human donor with COVID-19, enrolled during active disease. The donor label of this sample is uncertain. The sample taken for sequencing was peripheral blood.

Here is the DNA: TGTGCCACCAGTGATTTGTTTTCGGGACAGGGGGCAATCGGGGAGCTGTTTTTT. Protein translation: CATSDLFSGQGAIGELFF. Recombination linked TRBV24-1 to TRBJ2-2; 12 bases in the middle match TRBD1. CDR1 and CDR2 are read off the germline V gene as KGHDR and SFDVKD. The CDR3, cysteine through phenylalanine, is 18 amino acids long. The DNA shown is the 54-base CDR3, in frame from base 1. Unmatched junction bases come to 8, with V trimmed by 0 bases and J by 7 bases.